Following are 32 T cell receptor beta chains from one sample sequenced in a study of control samples from healthy donors and cancer patients. TCRdb keeps only in-frame clones here, not all; method: immunoSEQ multiplex PCR. In the table there are some 150,000 clones, roughly nine tenths of which are singletons. The sample was blood. The source of these receptors is a young man in good health.

This CDR3 is CASSPTGGEGTEAFF. CDR3 nucleotides: TGTGCCAGCTCACCGACAGGGGGGGAGGGCACTGAAGCTTTCTTT. The chain links TRBV18 to TRBJ1-1, with 9 bases matching TRBD1. This CDR3 spans 15 amino acids. The trim removed 3 bases at V and 4 bases at J, leaving 6 bases unmatched. The germline gives CDR1 KGHSH, CDR2 LQKENI.

The chain employs TRBV6-2 or TRBV6-3 and TRBJ1-2; D not certain. CDR1 MNHEY and CDR2 SVGEGT come from the germline V gene. The CDR3 extends over 15 amino acids. V was pared by 6 bases and J by 8 bases, with 22 bases between. Written as DNA, the CDR3 is TGTGCCAGCAGCTCCACACCCCGGGTTGGGGAAGGCTACACCTTC. Translation gives CASSSTPRVGEGYTF.

The V and J genes are TRBV4-3 and TRBJ2-7; possibly TRBD2 for D (5 bases). This CDR3 contains 14 residues. The germline V and J ends were trimmed by 0 bases and 9 bases, with 15 bases remaining between them. CDR1 LGHNA and CDR2 YSLEER come from the germline V gene. DNA of the CDR3: TGCGCCAGCAGCCAAGATTTGGGGAGATTAGGGCAGTACTTC. It codes for CASSQDLGRLGQYF.

For this clone: In the same sample, other DNA sequences code for this CDR3. The chain is built from TRBV27 and TRBJ1-5; TRBD1 matches 8 bases. The germline CDR1 and CDR2 sequences are MNHEY and SMNVEV (reference sequence). The CDR3 loop spans 13 amino acids. With V trimmed by 4 bases and J by 10 bases, 6 bases remained unmatched. The DNA for the CDR3 is TGTGCCAGCAGTTGGGACAGGCAACAACCCCAGCATTTT. It translates to CASSWDRQQPQHF.

The chain is built from TRBV3-1 (or the pseudogene TRBV3-2) and TRBJ2-7; perhaps TRBD2 as D (6 bases). CDR1 and CDR2 (germline): LGHDT, YNNKEL (reference sequence). This CDR3 has 13 amino acids. V lost 4 bases and J lost 6, with 13 bases in between. The CDR3 DNA follows: TGTGCCAGCAGCCCACTAATGGGGGGCGAGCAGTACTTC. Its protein is CASSPLMGGEQYF.

This clone has only one observation. The genes are TRBV5-6 and TRBJ2-7, with D maybe TRBD2 (6 bases). Trimming removed 2 bases at V and 5 bases at J, with 20 bases between. This CDR3 has 16 residues. Germline-derived CDR1 and CDR2 are SGHDT and YYEEEE. CDR3 sequence reads: CASSFFEGAGVNEQYF. In DNA, the CDR3 is TGTGCCAGCAGCTTCTTCGAAGGAGCGGGTGTCAACGAGCAGTACTTC. The variable domain in full, with the rest retrieved from reference TRBV5-6 and TRBJ2-7, is DAGVTQSPTHLIKTRGQQVTLRCSPKSGHDTVSWYQQALGQGPQFIFQYYEEEERQRGNFPDRFSGHQFPNYSSELNVNALLLGDSALYLCASSFFEGAGVNEQYFGPGTRLTVT.

V gene TRBV7-2 combines with J gene TRBJ2-7, with D perhaps assigned TRBD1 or TRBD2 (5 bases each). Trimming cost V 1 base and J 5 bases, with 15 bases left between them. Germline V gene sequence: CDR1 SGHTA, CDR2 FQGNSA. The CDR3 has 15 residues. The CDR3 nucleotides are TGTGCCAGCAGCTTAGGGCTCCGGCAGGGACACGAGCAGTACTTC. This codes for CASSLGLRQGHEQYF.

This chain connects TRBV4-3 to TRBJ1-2; D uncertain. Germline lookup yields CDR1 LGHNA and CDR2 YSLEER. This CDR3 region has 15 residues. The V end was cut by 0 bases, the J end by 5 bases, with 13 bases between. The CDR3 loop is CASSQDLAPGYGYTF. The CDR3 DNA is TGCGCCAGCAGCCAAGACCTGGCGCCTGGTTATGGCTACACCTTC.

This chain links TRBV9 with TRBJ2-3; TRBD2 aligns across 11 bases. This CDR3 has 20 residues. Germline V lookup: CDR1 SGDLS, CDR2 YYNGEE. The junction had 16 bases not matched to a gene; V was cut back by 4 bases and J by 0 bases. CDR3: CASSPSNTGLAAFSTDTQYF. For the CDR3, the DNA is TGTGCCAGCAGCCCCTCGAATACGGGACTAGCGGCTTTTAGCACAGATACGCAGTATTTT.

The genes are TRBV19 and TRBJ2-1; D remains unclear. Germline-derived CDR1 and CDR2 are LNHDA and SQIVND (reference sequence). The germline V and J ends were trimmed by 1 base and 0 bases, with 13 bases remaining between them. This CDR3 spans 17 amino acids. CDR3 residues: CASSIVGLKSSYNEQFF. The CDR3 DNA is TGTGCCAGTAGTATAGTTGGCCTTAAAAGCTCCTACAATGAGCAGTTCTTC.

This sequence joins TRBV4-3 and TRBJ2-4; no definite D call. With 0 bases removed from V and 1 base from J, the gap between germline ends came to 19 bases. The CDR3 has 19 amino acids. Germline lookup yields CDR1 LGHNA and CDR2 YSLEER. This CDR3 is CASSQEAGPRRDAKNIQYF. The CDR3 DNA is TGCGCCAGCAGCCAAGAGGCCGGGCCCCGAAGGGATGCCAAAAACATTCAGTACTTC.

This clone was seen only once. The J gene is TRBJ1-1, the V gene TRBV6-1; 9 bases are a match to TRBD1. Germline-derived CDR1 and CDR2 are MNHNS and SASEGT. The CDR3 totals 14 residues. Trimming at V came to 3 bases and at J to 3 bases, leaving 2 bases not matched to a gene. CDR3 DNA: TGTGCCAGCAGTGAGAGACAGGGGGACACTGAAGCTTTCTTT. Translated, it gives CASSERQGDTEAFF.

The chain combines TRBV5-5 with TRBJ2-3, with D unclear. Germline V gene lookup returns CDR1 SGHKS and CDR2 YYEKEE (reference sequence). The V gene lost 4 bases and the J gene lost 6 bases, with 15 bases spanning the gap. The CDR3 extends over 14 amino acids. CDR3 protein: CASSLSHGSDTQYF. CDR3 sequence (DNA): TGTGCCAGCAGCCTGAGTCACGGTTCGGATACGCAGTATTTT.

CDR3 sequence (DNA): TGTGCCAGCAGCGCCCCGTCCAGGGGGCCTGGGGAGACCCAGTACTTC. It specifies CASSAPSRGPGETQYF. The chain recombines TRBV7-6 with TRBJ2-5, with TRBD1 matching 8 bases. CDR1 is SGHVS and CDR2 is FNYEAQ in the germline V gene. V shed 5 bases and J 5 bases; nucleotides not matched to a gene: 13. The length of the CDR3 is 16 residues.

This chain links TRBV11-3 with TRBJ1-2, with 7 bases identical to TRBD1. The CDR3 spans 15 residues. V lost 5 bases to trimming and J lost 7 bases; unmatched junction nucleotides: 13. Germline-derived CDR1 and CDR2 are SGHNT and YENEEA. This chain's CDR3 is CASSTRETGAAGYTF. As DNA, the CDR3 is TGTGCCAGCAGCACCCGAGAAACAGGGGCGGCTGGCTACACCTTC.

This chain joins TRBV5-4 and TRBJ2-7, with D unresolved. The CDR3 has 11 amino acids. Germline V gene sequence: CDR1 SGHNT, CDR2 YYREEE (reference sequence). Trimming removed 1 base from V and 7 bases from J, with 6 bases in between. CDR3 protein: CASSLLGEQYF. The CDR3 bases are TGTGCCAGCAGCTTGCTGGGTGAGCAGTACTTC.

The chain carries TRBV11-2 and TRBJ2-5; 12 nucleotides agree with TRBD2. With 7 bases clipped from V and 2 bases from J, the junction kept 5 bases outside the gene matches. The CDR3 consists of 15 residues. The germline V gene has CDR1 SGHAT and CDR2 FQNNGV. The CDR3 sequence: CASTRTSGIQETQYF. Here the CDR3 DNA reads TGTGCCAGCACCCGGACTAGCGGGATACAAGAGACCCAGTACTTC.

V usage is TRBV18 and J usage is TRBJ2-3, with D unclear. The CDR3 is 18 residues long. The ends were cut back, 5 bases at V and 2 bases at J, with 23 bases in the middle. Germline CDR1 KGHSH, CDR2 LQKENI. Written as DNA, the CDR3 is TGTGCCAGCTCAGTTTTTAGGGCAGCCGGTTCTAACACAGATACGCAGTATTTT. It specifies CASSVFRAAGSNTDTQYF.

This chain connects TRBV18 to TRBJ2-3, with D unresolved. The CDR3 consists of 14 residues. The germline V gene encodes CDR1 KGHSH and CDR2 LQKENI. Trimming left V 0 bases short and J 2 bases short, with 6 bases between. CDR3: CASSPPVSTDTQYF. CDR3 DNA: TGTGCCAGCTCACCACCCGTTTCCACAGATACGCAGTATTTT.

This chain connects TRBV13 to TRBJ2-7; a weak D match, TRBD2 (6 bases). Germline V gene data show CDR1 as PRHDT and CDR2 as FYEKMQ (reference sequence). Trimming pared 8 bases from V and 2 bases from J, leaving 16 bases between. There are 14 residues in the CDR3. As DNA, the CDR3 is TGTGCCAGCGCCAAGGACGGGGGTACCTACGAGCAGTACTTC. It is translated as CASAKDGGTYEQYF.

This clone was seen at least ten times. This chain uses TRBV9 with TRBJ1-2; D gene uncertain. V gave up 3 bases and J gave up 5 bases, with 17 bases separating them. This CDR3 region has 15 residues. Per germline, CDR1 SGDLS and CDR2 YYNGEE. CDR3 sequence (DNA): TGTGCCAGCAGCGGCGACATCGGAAAAGGATATGGCTACACCTTC. Translating it yields CASSGDIGKGYGYTF. Based on the CDR3 plus reference TRBV9 and TRBJ1-2, the full variable domain is DSGVTQTPKHLITATGQRVTLRCSPRSGDLSVYWYQQSLDQGLQFLIQYYNGEERAKGNILERFSAQQFPDLHSELNLSSLELGDSALYFCASSGDIGKGYGYTFGSGTRLTVV.

The chain couples TRBV7-3 to TRBJ1-6; 8 bases are shared with TRBD1. Losses at the gene ends were 2 bases for V and 6 bases for J; bases not matched to a gene: 3. Germline CDR1 reads SGHTA; CDR2 reads FQGTGA. CDR3 length equals 15 residues. CDR3 protein: CASSLQGATNSPLHF. DNA for the CDR3: TGTGCCAGCAGCTTACAGGGGGCGACTAATTCACCCCTCCACTTT.

There are a few counts of this clone. This sample includes further DNA sequences coding for the same CDR3. V and J are TRBV9 and TRBJ1-2, with 9 bases fitting TRBD1. Germline V gene lookup returns CDR1 SGDLS and CDR2 YYNGEE. With V trimmed by 0 bases and J by 7 bases, 7 bases remained unmatched. CDR3 length equals 15 residues. The CDR3 DNA is TGTGCCAGCAGCGTAGAGGACAGGGGTTTGCGTGGCTACACCTTC. It codes for CASSVEDRGLRGYTF.

This sequence joins TRBV2 and TRBJ2-1; 8 bases line up with TRBD2. V trimming: 6 bases; J trimming: 0 bases; junction bases outside the gene matches: 10. The CDR3 loop spans 17 amino acids. Germline V gene data show CDR1 as SNHLY and CDR2 as FYNNEI. DNA of the CDR3: TGTGCCAGCAGCAACCTTATCAGCGGGAGCTCCTACAATGAGCAGTTCTTC. Translating it yields CASSNLISGSSYNEQFF.

The chain links TRBV7-3 to TRBJ2-2; D gene uncertain. Per germline, CDR1 SGHTA and CDR2 FQGTGA. V was trimmed by 5 bases and J by 4 bases, leaving 14 bases between them. The CDR3 is made up of 15 amino acids. The CDR3 region has the DNA TGTGCCAGCAGCCTCGAGGCGGTCCGCACCGGGGAGCTGTTTTTT. This gives the protein CASSLEAVRTGELFF.

V and J are TRBV6-4 and TRBJ2-2; tentative D call: TRBD1 (6 bases). Germline values: CDR1 MRHNA, CDR2 SNTAGT. V was pared by 6 bases and J by 5 bases, with 13 bases between. The CDR3 consists of 14 residues. This CDR3 is CASRTPRGTGELFF. In DNA, the CDR3 is TGTGCCAGCAGAACACCCAGGGGAACCGGGGAGCTGTTTTTT.

The chain joins TRBV11-3 to TRBJ1-3; no reliable D call. Trimming pared 5 bases from V and 4 bases from J, leaving 18 bases between. This CDR3 spans 16 amino acids. Germline CDR1 is SGHNT and CDR2 is YENEEA. The CDR3 sequence is CASSQNTGVKGNTIYF. CDR3 bases: TGTGCCAGCAGCCAAAATACGGGCGTAAAAGGAAACACCATATATTTT.

Only one count was recorded for this clone. The genes are TRBV19 and TRBJ2-3; 9 nucleotides match TRBD1. V lost 4 bases, J lost 5 bases, and 7 bases stayed unmatched. Germline V gives CDR1 LNHDA, CDR2 SQIVND (reference sequence). CDR3 length: 15 amino acids. The DNA of the CDR3 is TGTGCCAGTAGTAGTGGGGGACAGGGCAAAGATACGCAGTATTTT. This codes for CASSSGGQGKDTQYF.

The rearrangement links TRBV5-4 to TRBJ2-5, with 9 bases aligning to TRBD2. The CDR3 has 14 residues. The V segment lost 3 bases and the J segment 2 bases; nucleotides outside the gene matches: 2. CDR1 is SGHNT, CDR2 YYREEE, per germline (reference sequence). In DNA, the CDR3 is TGTGCCAGCAGCTCGACTAGCGGTCAAGAGACCCAGTACTTC. Protein: CASSSTSGQETQYF.

This chain uses TRBV5-1 with TRBJ2-1; D is uncertain. This CDR3 spans 15 amino acids. V was shortened by 4 bases and J by 0 bases, with 11 bases between the two germline ends. From germline, CDR1 is SGHRS and CDR2 YFSETQ. As DNA, the CDR3 is TGCGCCAGCAGCCCGGGCTCCAGCTCCTACAATGAGCAGTTCTTC. Residues: CASSPGSSSYNEQFF.

The V call is TRBV6-2 or TRBV6-3, the J call TRBJ2-3, with D maybe TRBD1 (6 bases). V was cut by 6 bases and J by 1 base, with 11 bases left in between. Germline CDR1 and CDR2: MNHEY and SVGEGT. The CDR3 covers 14 residues. CDR3 sequence: CASSSRQGTDTQYF. CDR3 sequence (DNA): TGTGCCAGCAGCTCGAGACAGGGCACAGATACGCAGTATTTT.

The V call is TRBV6-2 or TRBV6-3, the J call TRBJ1-1; TRBD1 matches 10 bases. Germline CDR1 is MNHEY and CDR2 is SVGEGT. The J segment lost 4 bases and the V segment lost 6 bases, leaving 8 bases of the junction unmatched. CDR3 size: 15 residues. The CDR3 DNA is TGTGCCAGCAGCCCGATGACAGGGGGCCGCACTGAAGCTTTCTTT. Translation: CASSPMTGGRTEAFF.